This paragraph covers one T cell receptor (beta chain) sequence. Libraries were prepared by immunoSEQ multiplex PCR; TCRdb keeps only in-frame clonotypes and omits some of them. The data hold over 250,000 clones, with 80% to 85% observed a single time. These data come from a study of blood T cell repertoires in COVID-19. Ages ranged from about 18 to 90 years, with residence in 20 to 30 US areas. Germline V lookup: CDR1 PRHDT, CDR2 FYEKMQ (reference sequence). Trimming took 4 bases from V and 3 from J; bases not matched to a gene: 7. The CDR3 length is 16 residues. This sequence joins TRBV13 and TRBJ2-1; TRBD2 agrees at 9 bases. The specimen was PBMCs or T cells enriched from blood (not recorded which). The TCR was taken from a man in his forties who had been exposed to COVID-19. The CDR3 DNA follows: TGTGCCAGCAGCTCCAATCTAGCGGGACTCTACAATGAGCAGTTCTTC. As protein: CASSSNLAGLYNEQFF.